These 15 T cell receptor beta chains were sequenced from one sample in a study of neoadjuvant nivolumab and ipilimumab in lung cancer. TCRdb keeps only in-frame clones here, not all; method: immunoSEQ multiplex PCR. The table has roughly 30,000 clones, around 80% seen once. Sequences were derived from peripheral blood, sampled before neoadjuvant nivolumab, alone or with ipilimumab. The receptors come from an adult with non-small cell lung cancer.

The rearrangement links TRBV11-3 to TRBJ2-5; tentatively, D is TRBD1 (7 bases). The V and J ends lost 5 bases and 2 bases respectively, with 12 bases between them. The CDR3 is made up of 14 amino acids. The germline V gene has CDR1 SGHNT and CDR2 YENEEA. This chain's CDR3 is CASSPGGPQETQYF. The CDR3 DNA sequence: TGTGCCAGCAGCCCAGGGGGGCCTCAAGAGACCCAGTACTTC.

The chain uses TRBV7-6 and TRBJ2-7; D is ambiguous. From germline, CDR1 is SGHVS and CDR2 FNYEAQ. The CDR3 is made up of 15 amino acids. V lost 3 bases and J 0 bases, leaving 12 bases between the germline ends. As DNA, the CDR3 is TGTGCCAGCAGCTTGGAACAGCTTGGCTCCTACGAGCAGTACTTC. This encodes CASSLEQLGSYEQYF. The whole variable domain, remainder taken from reference TRBV7-6 and TRBJ2-7, is GAGVSQSPRYKVTKRGQDVALRCDPISGHVSLYWYRQALGQGPEFLTYFNYEAQQDKSGLPNDRFSAERPEGSISTLTIQRTEQRDSAMYRCASSLEQLGSYEQYFGPGTRLTVT.

The chain has TRBV5-5 and TRBJ2-2; D is ambiguous. The CDR3 consists of 16 residues. Trimming cost V 4 bases and J 1 base, with 14 bases left between them. Germline-derived CDR1 and CDR2 are SGHKS and YYEKEE (reference sequence). CDR3 DNA sequence: TGTGCCAGCAGCCCACCTCATAGTGTGAACACCGGGGAGCTGTTTTTT. Translating it yields CASSPPHSVNTGELFF. The full variable domain, with the rest looked up from reference TRBV5-5 and TRBJ2-2, is DAGVTQSPTHLIKTRGQQVTLRCSPISGHKSVSWYQQVLGQGPQFIFQYYEKEERGRGNFPDRFSARQFPNYSSELNVNALLLGDSALYLCASSPPHSVNTGELFFGEGSRLTVL.

This sequence joins TRBV10-3 and TRBJ1-1; TRBD1 might be the D (5 bases). V dropped 0 bases and J dropped 7 bases, with 12 bases sitting between them. The CDR3 consists of 14 residues. The germline gives CDR1 ENHRY, CDR2 SYGVKD. CDR3 sequence: CAISESEGQGEAFF. In DNA, the CDR3 is TGTGCCATCAGTGAGTCCGAAGGGCAGGGTGAAGCTTTCTTT.

The rearrangement links TRBV4-1 to TRBJ1-5, with TRBD1 as a possible D gene (6 bases). CDR3 length: 16 amino acids. The V gene's germline CDR1 is MGHRA and CDR2 YSYEKL. Deletions cut 0 bases from V and 6 bases from J, with 15 bases between. The CDR3 nucleotides read TGCGCCAGCAGCCAAGATGGCGGGGGCATTGGTCAGCCCCAGCATTTT. It is translated as CASSQDGGGIGQPQHF.

The J gene is TRBJ2-3, the V gene TRBV11-3; unclear D gene. The CDR3 covers 13 residues. The ends were cut back, 3 bases at V and 3 bases at J, with 7 bases in the middle. Germline CDR1 reads SGHNT; CDR2 reads YENEEA. CDR3 in amino acids: CASSLMSTDTQYF. The CDR3 DNA is TGTGCCAGCAGCTTGATGTCGACAGATACGCAGTATTTT.

The chain employs TRBV10-1 and TRBJ1-5, with 8 bases aligning to TRBD1. The CDR3 has 14 amino acids. The V segment lost 8 bases and the J segment 4 bases; nucleotides outside the gene matches: 7. The germline V gene encodes CDR1 WNHNN and CDR2 SYGVQD (reference sequence). Written as DNA, the CDR3 is TGCGCCAGCGGTGGGACAGGCAGGAATCAGCCCCAGCATTTT. It is translated as CASGGTGRNQPQHF.

The rearrangement uses TRBV2 and TRBJ2-5, with D tentatively TRBD1 (6 bases). CDR1 SNHLY and CDR2 FYNNEI come from the germline V gene. The CDR3 totals 13 residues. V was trimmed by 6 bases and J by 1 base, leaving 9 bases between them. This CDR3 is CASSGDIQETQYF. CDR3 sequence (DNA): TGTGCCAGCAGCGGGGACATCCAAGAGACCCAGTACTTC.

The J gene is TRBJ1-2, the V gene TRBV5-5; D remains unclear. Germline CDR1 is SGHKS and CDR2 is YYEKEE (reference sequence). The CDR3 is 13 amino acids. Trimming stripped 5 bases from V and 8 bases from J, with 16 bases between. CDR3: CASSRRASEGYTF. CDR3 in DNA: TGTGCCAGCAGTCGGCGGGCTTCTGAAGGCTACACCTTC. Drawing the rest from reference TRBV5-5 and TRBJ1-2, the complete variable domain is DAGVTQSPTHLIKTRGQQVTLRCSPISGHKSVSWYQQVLGQGPQFIFQYYEKEERGRGNFPDRFSARQFPNYSSELNVNALLLGDSALYLCASSRRASEGYTFGSGTRLTVV.

This clone was counted a single time. This chain connects TRBV7-8 to TRBJ1-1; D unresolved. This CDR3 has 13 residues. The germline gives CDR1 SGHVS, CDR2 FQNEAQ. V was shortened by 2 bases and J by 4 bases, with 8 bases between the two germline ends. The CDR3 here is CASSLPGSTEAFF. The CDR3 DNA is TGTGCCAGCAGCTTACCGGGGAGCACTGAAGCTTTCTTT.

The rearrangement links TRBV7-2 to TRBJ2-1; 7 nucleotides agree with TRBD2. CDR3 length: 15 residues. CDR1 is SGHTA and CDR2 is FQGNSA in the germline V gene. V was pared by 5 bases and J by 3 bases, with 7 bases of the junction left unmatched. The CDR3 sequence: CASSLSGLYYNEQFF. As DNA, the CDR3 is TGTGCCAGCAGCCTTAGCGGGCTTTACTACAATGAGCAGTTCTTC.

The chain uses TRBV5-1 and TRBJ1-4; possibly TRBD1 for D (6 bases). V lost 0 bases, J lost 0 bases, and 12 bases lay in between. This CDR3 region has 17 residues. CDR1 is SGHRS and CDR2 is YFSETQ in the germline V gene. This CDR3 reads CASSLGLQGATNEKLFF. CDR3 nucleotide sequence: TGCGCCAGCAGCTTGGGATTACAGGGTGCAACTAATGAAAAACTGTTTTTT. Variable domain in full (rest from reference TRBV5-1 and TRBJ1-4): KAGVTQTPRYLIKTRGQQVTLSCSPISGHRSVSWYQQTPGQGLQFLFEYFSETQRNKGNFPGRFSGRQFSNSRSEMNVSTLELGDSALYLCASSLGLQGATNEKLFFGSGTQLSVL.

The chain uses TRBV4-2 and TRBJ2-1; 11 nucleotides align to TRBD2. Trimming at V came to 0 bases and at J to 9 bases, leaving 4 bases not matched to a gene. This CDR3 has 15 amino acids. Germline V CDR1 and CDR2: LGHNA, YNFKEQ. The CDR3 loop is CASSQDLAGGSEQFF. The CDR3 nucleotides read TGTGCCAGCAGCCAAGATCTAGCGGGGGGTAGTGAGCAGTTCTTC.

The rearrangement joins TRBV6-1 to TRBJ1-2; a weak D match, TRBD1 (6 bases). V was cut by 6 bases and J by 4 bases, with 18 bases left in between. Per germline, CDR1 MNHNS and CDR2 SASEGT. This CDR3 is 15 amino acids long. CDR3 coding DNA: TGTGCCAGCAGACAGGGTTCACCTATCCTCTATGGCTACACCTTC. Translated: CASRQGSPILYGYTF.

This chain connects TRBV19 to TRBJ1-2; D unresolved. Trimming pared 5 bases from V and 0 bases from J, leaving 10 bases between. There are 14 residues in the CDR3. The germline gives CDR1 LNHDA, CDR2 SQIVND (reference sequence). The chain's CDR3 is CASSVTGANYGYTF. The DNA for the CDR3 is TGTGCCAGTAGTGTTACGGGCGCTAACTATGGCTACACCTTC.